This T cell receptor (beta chain) came from a study of T cell responses to AZD1222 COVID-19 vaccine. General study findings and limits: Vaccine-associated CD4 TCRs ranged over spike, dominating at 160-218 and 743-854.

Germline-derived CDR1 and CDR2 are MNHEY and SMNVEV (reference sequence). This CDR3 is built from 13 residues. The V gene end was trimmed by 5 bases and the J gene end by 2 bases; junction bases not matched to a gene: 3. Clones were sequenced by immunoSEQ multiplex PCR, and TCRdb holds only the in-frame ones, with some missing. The sample has about 140,000 clones; 90% are singletons. Concerning this clone itself: Its matching antigen is unknown.

The sequencing used peripheral blood, collected 28 days after the second AZD1222 dose. The chain uses TRBV27 and TRBJ2-7; 7 bases align to TRBD1. The sequence was collected from an adult who received the AZD1222 COVID-19 vaccine. The CDR3 bases are TGTGCCAGCAGTCGAACAGGGGCCTACGAGCAGTACTTC. Its translation: CASSRTGAYEQYF.